These 23 T cell receptor beta chains were sequenced from one sample in a study of technical replicates of blood from several donors. Assay used: immunoSEQ multiplex PCR; TCRdb lists only in-frame clones, some missing. Seen here are 60,000 to 80,000 clones, approximately 91% observed once, and the top ten hold roughly 5%. The sequencing sample was made of PBMCs. These receptor sequences come from a human donor in good health. Some clones in this sample may be carry-over from other donors' samples.

This chain connects TRBV7-2 to TRBJ2-1, with D possibly TRBD2 on 5 matching bases. This CDR3 has 14 residues. V lost 2 bases and J 5 bases, leaving 10 bases between the germline ends. Germline V gives CDR1 SGHTA, CDR2 FQGNSA. DNA of the CDR3: TGTGCCAGCAGCTTAATGGCCGGGAACAATGAGCAGTTCTTC. Translating gives CASSLMAGNNEQFF.

The count of this clone is one. The chain combines TRBV7-6 with TRBJ2-1; TRBD2 is a possible D gene (5 bases). CDR1 and CDR2 from the germline V gene are SGHVS and FNYEAQ. V lost 2 bases, J lost 4 bases, and 12 bases lay in between. The CDR3 runs to 15 residues. DNA for the CDR3: TGTGCCAGCAGCTTAAACGGGGAGATTTACAATGAGCAGTTCTTC. Encoded protein: CASSLNGEIYNEQFF.

The chain employs TRBV4-3 and TRBJ2-3; D might be TRBD2 (5 bases). CDR3 length: 14 residues. The germline V and J ends were trimmed by 1 base and 2 bases, with 7 bases remaining between them. In germline, CDR1 is LGHNA, CDR2 YSLEER. CDR3 nucleotide sequence: TGCGCCAGCAGCCAAGGAGGACTCACAGATACGCAGTATTTT. It codes for CASSQGGLTDTQYF.

This clone has more than one count but fewer than ten. The chain carries TRBV6-5 and TRBJ2-7, with D maybe TRBD1 (6 bases). The V end was cut by 5 bases, the J end by 2 bases, with 16 bases between. CDR1 is MNHEY and CDR2 is SVGAGI in the germline V gene. The CDR3 covers 15 residues. CDR3 amino acids: CASSAPGEGTYEQYF. CDR3 coding DNA: TGTGCCAGCAGTGCTCCAGGGGAAGGCACCTACGAGCAGTACTTC.

The V gene is TRBV6-6, the J gene TRBJ1-5, with D possibly TRBD1 on 5 matching bases. V gave up 5 bases and J gave up 6 bases, with 14 bases separating them. The CDR3 runs 14 residues. Per the germline V gene, CDR1 is MNHNY and CDR2 is SVGAGI (reference sequence). CDR3 amino acids: CASSQGVVIQPQHF. The CDR3 bases are TGTGCCAGCAGTCAAGGGGTAGTAATTCAGCCCCAGCATTTT.

This chain connects TRBV19 to TRBJ2-1; 9 nucleotides match TRBD2. The CDR3 has 14 amino acids. J lost 4 bases, V lost 11 bases, and 9 bases had no gene match. Germline V lookup: CDR1 LNHDA, CDR2 SQIVND (reference sequence). The CDR3 nucleotides are TGTGCCGTGACTCTAGCGGGAAATTACAATGAGCAGTTCTTC. It codes for CAVTLAGNYNEQFF.

The rearrangement links TRBV6-5 to TRBJ2-6, with 8 bases matching TRBD1. The CDR3 has 15 amino acids. J was trimmed by 4 bases and V by 6 bases; bases with no gene match: 5. Germline V gives CDR1 MNHEY, CDR2 SVGAGI. CDR3 amino acids: CASRWTGPGANVLTF. In DNA, the CDR3 is TGTGCCAGCAGATGGACAGGGCCCGGGGCCAACGTCCTGACTTTC.

The V call is TRBV2, the J call TRBJ1-1; TRBD1 might be the D (6 bases). V was shortened by 7 bases and J by 3 bases, with 15 bases between the two germline ends. The CDR3 has 14 residues. Per germline, CDR1 SNHLY and CDR2 FYNNEI. The CDR3 region is CASTYRVRDTEAFF. CDR3 coding DNA: TGTGCCAGCACTTACAGGGTTCGGGACACTGAAGCTTTCTTT. The variable domain in full, with the rest retrieved from reference TRBV2 and TRBJ1-1, is EPEVTQTPSHQVTQMGQEVILRCVPISNHLYFYWYRQILGQKVEFLVSFYNNEISEKSEIFDDQFSVERPDGSNFTLKIRSTKLEDSAMYFCASTYRVRDTEAFFGQGTRLTVV.

The CDR3 protein is CASSPGTRFNEQFF. In DNA, the CDR3 is TGTGCCAGCAGCCCCGGGACTAGATTCAATGAGCAGTTCTTC. The chain couples TRBV9 to TRBJ2-1; 8 nucleotides agree with TRBD2. The CDR3 loop spans 14 amino acids. In germline, CDR1 is SGDLS, CDR2 YYNGEE. With V trimmed by 4 bases and J by 6 bases, 6 bases remained unmatched. Using reference TRBV9 and TRBJ2-1 for the parts outside the CDR3, the full variable domain is DSGVTQTPKHLITATGQRVTLRCSPRSGDLSVYWYQQSLDQGLQFLIQYYNGEERAKGNILERFSAQQFPDLHSELNLSSLELGDSALYFCASSPGTRFNEQFFGPGTRLTVL.

The V gene is TRBV19, the J gene TRBJ1-6; D is undetermined. Trimming removed 0 bases at V and 5 bases at J, with 11 bases between. Germline CDR1 is LNHDA and CDR2 is SQIVND (reference sequence). The CDR3 has 16 amino acids. CDR3 loop: CASSIEWRLDNSPLHF. The CDR3 DNA reads TGTGCCAGTAGTATAGAGTGGCGGCTCGATAATTCACCCCTCCACTTT.

The V call is TRBV6-4, the J call TRBJ2-3; D possibly corresponds to TRBD2 (6 bases). Trimming cost V 3 bases and J 0 bases, with 7 bases left between them. Germline V lookup: CDR1 MRHNA, CDR2 SNTAGT. The CDR3 contains 14 residues. The CDR3 sequence: CASSEGTSTDTQYF. The CDR3 nucleotides read TGTGCCAGCAGTGAAGGGACTAGCACAGATACGCAGTATTTT.

This chain links TRBV2 with TRBJ2-1; 14 bases match TRBD2. V gave up 6 bases and J gave up 9 bases; unmatched junction bases: 7. This CDR3 spans 15 amino acids. Germline CDR1 reads SNHLY; CDR2 reads FYNNEI. In nucleotides, the CDR3 is TGTGCCAGCAGCACGACTAGCGGGAGGGCAAGTGAGCAGTTCTTC. Residues: CASSTTSGRASEQFF. The whole variable domain, remainder taken from reference TRBV2 and TRBJ2-1, is EPEVTQTPSHQVTQMGQEVILRCVPISNHLYFYWYRQILGQKVEFLVSFYNNEISEKSEIFDDQFSVERPDGSNFTLKIRSTKLEDSAMYFCASSTTSGRASEQFFGPGTRLTVL.

This chain joins TRBV7-8 and TRBJ2-3; 14 nucleotides agree with TRBD2. V lost 5 bases, J lost 6 bases, and 4 bases stayed unmatched. Germline V CDR1 and CDR2: SGHVS, FQNEAQ. This CDR3 contains 15 residues. CDR3 DNA: TGTGCCAGCAGCAGGGGACTAGCGGGAGCGGATACGCAGTATTTT. Protein product: CASSRGLAGADTQYF.

V usage is TRBV4-3 and J usage is TRBJ2-7; TRBD2 aligns across 8 bases. The CDR3 sequence is 15 residues long. In germline, CDR1 is LGHNA, CDR2 YSLEER. V shed 0 bases, J shed 2 bases, and the junction held 3 bases outside the gene matches. The CDR3 reads CASSQDTSGAYEQYF. DNA for the CDR3: TGCGCCAGCAGCCAAGACACTAGCGGAGCCTACGAGCAGTACTTC.

This chain links TRBV5-1 with TRBJ1-2; D is undetermined. The CDR3 consists of 16 residues. Germline assignment: CDR1 SGHRS and CDR2 YFSETQ. V was cut by 4 bases and J by 3 bases, with 19 bases left in between. The CDR3 region is CASSPGLVVEDYGYTF. The CDR3 coding sequence is TGCGCCAGCAGCCCGGGTCTCGTCGTGGAGGACTATGGCTACACCTTC.

The CDR3, as DNA: TGTGCCAGCAGCCCTAGGGGGACTAGCGGGAGCAATGAGCAGTTCTTC. Amino acids: CASSPRGTSGSNEQFF. The chain carries TRBV9 and TRBJ2-1, with 14 bases that match TRBD2. CDR1 and CDR2 (germline): SGDLS, YYNGEE. The CDR3 is 16 amino acids. Trimming took 4 bases from V and 6 from J; bases not matched to a gene: 6.

The J gene is TRBJ2-7, the V gene TRBV4-1; D gene uncertain. Germline assignment: CDR1 MGHRA and CDR2 YSYEKL. Trimming removed 0 bases from V and 3 bases from J, with 12 bases in between. The CDR3 has 15 residues. As DNA, the CDR3 is TGCGCCAGCAGCCAAGACTACAGCTGGATCTACGAGCAGTACTTC. Amino acid sequence: CASSQDYSWIYEQYF.

The genes are TRBV2 and TRBJ2-1; 10 bases are shared with TRBD2. J lost 1 base, V lost 4 bases, and 1 base had no gene match. This CDR3 region has 15 residues. The germline gives CDR1 SNHLY, CDR2 FYNNEI. CDR3 coding DNA: TGTGCCAGCAGTGTAGCGGGAGGTTCCTACAATGAGCAGTTCTTC. Protein sequence: CASSVAGGSYNEQFF.

The chain couples TRBV5-5 to TRBJ2-7; D possibly corresponds to TRBD2 (5 bases). The CDR3 is 14 residues long. The germline V and J ends were trimmed by 0 bases and 6 bases, with 13 bases remaining between them. CDR1 is SGHKS, CDR2 YYEKEE, per germline (reference sequence). The CDR3, as DNA: TGTGCCAGCAGCTTGGGAGGGTCTAAAGGCGAGCAGTACTTC. Its translation is CASSLGGSKGEQYF.

The V call is TRBV5-1, the J call TRBJ2-1; D may be TRBD1 (5 bases). This CDR3 is built from 15 residues. Germline values: CDR1 SGHRS, CDR2 YFSETQ. V lost 3 bases and J lost 10, with 20 bases in between. CDR3 in DNA: TGCGCCAGCAGCTCACAACAACCAGGGATGGTGGAGCAGTTCTTC. The encoded protein is CASSSQQPGMVEQFF.

The chain is built from TRBV7-9 and TRBJ2-3; no clear D. The V and J ends lost 5 bases and 7 bases respectively, with 10 bases between them. Germline lookup yields CDR1 SEHNR and CDR2 FQNEAQ (reference sequence). The CDR3 length is 12 residues. The CDR3, as DNA: TGTGCCAGCAGCCCTGAGTCCTATACGCAGTATTTT. It is translated as CASSPESYTQYF.

The chain links TRBV7-3 to TRBJ2-7, with 9 bases identical to TRBD2. CDR1 and CDR2 (germline): SGHTA, FQGTGA. This CDR3 spans 15 amino acids. The ends lost 0 bases at V and 7 bases at J; junction bases unmatched: 7. CDR3 sequence (DNA): TGTGCCAGCAGCTTAACTAGCGGGAGTTCGGGGGAGCAGTACTTC. It specifies CASSLTSGSSGEQYF. Drawing the rest from reference TRBV7-3 and TRBJ2-7, the complete variable domain is GAGVSQTPSNKVTEKGKYVELRCDPISGHTALYWYRQSLGQGPEFLIYFQGTGAADDSGLPNDRFFAVRPEGSVSTLKIQRTERGDSAVYLCASSLTSGSSGEQYFGPGTRLTVT.

This clone was recorded once. The chain is built from TRBV6-1 and TRBJ2-7, with D tentatively TRBD1 (6 bases). The CDR3 runs 15 residues. The V end lost 8 bases, the J end lost 1 base, and 18 bases lay between the germline ends. Germline CDR1 MNHNS, CDR2 SASEGT. The CDR3 loop reads CASQNRDGGSYEQYF. The CDR3 DNA sequence: TGTGCCAGCCAGAACAGGGATGGAGGTTCCTACGAGCAGTACTTC.